The rows below give T cell receptor beta chains drawn from one sample of a study of siplizumab effects on memory and regulatory T cells. Assay: immunoSEQ multiplex PCR; the TCRdb copy retains only in-frame clones and omits some. Among about 40,000 clones listed, approximately 88% were seen once. The sequencing sample was made of naive CD4+ T cells sorted from blood. The source of these receptors is a human donor in good health. The CDR3 runs from the conserved cysteine through the conserved F or W. The D gene is left open where the match is weak. Rows give clone size only sometimes, using once, few, many, or a class for an expanded clone.

D gene,V gene,J gene,clone size,CDR3 protein,CDR3 DNA
TRBD1,TRBV28,TRBJ2-3,.,CASSSAGTGNDTQYF,TGTGCCAGCAGTTCAGCCGGGACAGGGAACGATACGCAGTATTTT
.,TRBV6-5,TRBJ2-2,.,CASSRGAGELFF,TGTGCCAGCAGCCGAGGGGCCGGGGAGCTGTTTTTT
TRBD1,TRBV6-1,TRBJ2-5,once,CASSPGQGPWEQYF,TGTGCCAGCAGTCCGGGACAGGGTCCTTGGGAGCAGTACTTC
.,TRBV2,TRBJ2-7,.,CASSENEQYF,TGTGCCAGCAGTGAGAACGAGCAGTACTTC
.,TRBV7-7,TRBJ2-3,.,CASSATGVTQYF,TGTGCTAGCAGCGCAACAGGAGTTACGCAGTATTTT
.,TRBV6-5,TRBJ2-7,.,CASSRGSYEQYF,TGTGCCAGCAGCAGGGGCTCCTACGAGCAGTACTTC
.,TRBV11-2,TRBJ2-7,.,CASSLGTGQGYEQYF,TGTGCCAGCAGTTTGGGCACGGGTCAGGGCTACGAGCAGTACTTC
.,TRBV6-5,TRBJ1-5,.,CASTPGLYSNQPQHF,TGTGCCAGCACCCCAGGACTCTATAGCAATCAGCCCCAGCATTTT
.,TRBV11-2,TRBJ1-1,.,CASSPRLAEAFF,TGTGCCAGCAGCCCACGTTTAGCTGAAGCTTTCTTT
.,TRBV25-1,TRBJ2-3,.,CASSENPGPDTQYF,TGTGCCAGCAGTGAAAATCCCGGCCCTGATACGCAGTATTTT
TRBD2,TRBV7-2,TRBJ2-1,once,CASSLRGLAGGRNEQFF,TGTGCCAGCAGCTTGAGGGGTCTAGCGGGAGGGAGGAATGAGCAGTTCTTC
.,TRBV7-2,TRBJ1-3,.,CASSLGQELATIYF,TGTGCCAGCAGCTTAGGACAGGAGCTTGCCACCATATATTTT
.,TRBV2,TRBJ2-3,.,CASKWEGGHAQYF,TGTGCCAGCAAGTGGGAGGGGGGCCATGCGCAGTATTTT
.,TRBV6-6,TRBJ2-7,once,CASSYPRGAPSQQYF,TGTGCCAGCAGTTACCCCCGGGGGGCCCCGTCTCAGCAGTACTTC
.,TRBV11-1,TRBJ2-7,once,CASSLYGRGYEQYF,TGTGCCAGCAGCTTATACGGCAGAGGCTACGAGCAGTACTTC
TRBD1,TRBV18,TRBJ2-7,.,CASSTGTASYEQYF,TGTGCCAGCTCGACCGGGACAGCGTCCTACGAGCAGTACTTC
TRBD1,TRBV5-6,TRBJ2-2,.,CASSSQPGQGASGELFF,TGTGCCAGCAGCTCACAACCGGGACAGGGGGCATCTGGGGAGCTGTTTTTT
TRBD1,TRBV6-1,TRBJ2-2,.,CASTNTGGEAGELFF,TGTGCCAGCACCAATACAGGGGGCGAGGCCGGGGAGCTGTTTTTT
.,TRBV25-1,TRBJ2-5,.,CASKGLFRETQYF,TGTGCCAGCAAGGGACTCTTCCGGGAGACCCAGTACTTC
.,TRBV10-3,TRBJ2-3,.,CAINPGSTDTQYF,TGTGCCATCAACCCGGGGAGTACAGATACGCAGTATTTT
TRBD2,TRBV18,TRBJ2-7,.,CASSRAGGSYEQYF,TGTGCCAGCTCACGAGCGGGAGGGTCCTACGAGCAGTACTTC
.,TRBV5-4,TRBJ1-3,few,CASSEVSGNTIYF,TGTGCCAGCAGCGAGGTCTCTGGAAACACCATATATTTT
.,TRBV11-3,TRBJ1-2,.,CASSLAAGYGYTF,TGTGCCAGCAGCTTAGCCGCGGGCTATGGCTACACCTTC
.,TRBV10-3,TRBJ2-7,once,CAISESGWTYEQYF,TGTGCCATCAGTGAGTCTGGGTGGACCTACGAGCAGTACTTC
.,TRBV11-2,TRBJ2-5,.,CASSLDYGTMGSSQYF,TGTGCCAGCAGCTTAGATTACGGGACAATGGGATCGAGCCAGTACTTC
.,TRBV7-8,TRBJ1-1,.,CASSQPGRLRAFF,TGTGCCAGCAGCCAACCCGGACGCTTGAGGGCTTTCTTT
TRBD1,TRBV10-3,TRBJ1-2,.,CAISEQGNYGYTF,TGTGCCATCAGTGAACAGGGGAACTATGGCTACACCTTC
.,TRBV5-1,TRBJ2-7,.,CASSLAGQGGYEQYF,TGCGCCAGCAGCTTGGCCGGGCAGGGGGGCTACGAGCAGTACTTC
TRBD1,TRBV5-6,TRBJ1-6,.,CASSARPGTGVNSPLHF,TGTGCCAGCAGCGCGCGTCCCGGGACAGGGGTGAATTCACCCCTCCACTTT
.,TRBV9,TRBJ2-1,.,CASSVVGSGSYNEQFF,TGTGCCAGCAGCGTAGTCGGGAGTGGTTCCTACAATGAGCAGTTCTTC
TRBD2,TRBV5-1,TRBJ2-5,.,CASSLMASGVEETQYF,TGCGCCAGCAGCTTGATGGCTAGCGGGGTCGAAGAGACCCAGTACTTC
.,TRBV5-1,TRBJ2-2,.,CASSLELNTGELFF,TGCGCCAGCAGCTTGGAGTTAAACACCGGGGAGCTGTTTTTT
TRBD2,TRBV9,TRBJ2-2,.,CASSEWTSGSKSPPRELFF,TGTGCCAGCAGTGAATGGACTAGCGGGAGTAAGAGTCCTCCGCGGGAGCTGTTTTTT
.,TRBV6-1,TRBJ2-3,.,CASSEVWGAVSTDTQYF,TGTGCCAGCAGTGAAGTTTGGGGGGCGGTCAGCACAGATACGCAGTATTTT
.,TRBV9,TRBJ2-7,.,CASSVGVNYEQYF,TGTGCCAGCAGCGTAGGAGTGAACTACGAGCAGTACTTC
TRBD2,TRBV6-4,TRBJ2-3,.,CASSSGTSGRKDTQYF,TGTGCCAGCAGTTCCGGGACTAGCGGGAGAAAAGATACGCAGTATTTT
TRBD1,TRBV6-5,TRBJ1-1,.,CASSYSYRGEAFF,TGTGCCAGCAGTTACTCTTACAGGGGTGAAGCTTTCTTT
TRBD2,TRBV5-1,TRBJ2-7,.,CASSATSGSIYEQYF,TGCGCCAGCAGCGCGACTAGCGGGAGTATATACGAGCAGTACTTC
.,TRBV20-1,TRBJ1-2,.,CSAGNYGYTF,TGCAGTGCTGGGAACTATGGCTACACCTTC
.,TRBV27,TRBJ1-4,.,CASSFTEGNEKLFF,TGTGCCAGCAGCTTCACGGAAGGGAATGAAAAACTGTTTTTT
.,TRBV18,TRBJ1-1,.,CASSPAGNTEAFF,TGTGCCAGCTCACCAGCGGGGAACACTGAAGCTTTCTTT
.,TRBV6-1,TRBJ1-1,.,CASNPERLNTEAFF,TGTGCCAGCAATCCGGAGAGACTGAACACTGAAGCTTTCTTT
TRBD2,TRBV18,TRBJ2-1,.,CASSPPGLAGGNEQFF,TGTGCCAGCTCACCACCGGGACTAGCCGGAGGGAATGAGCAGTTCTTC
TRBD2,TRBV23-1,TRBJ2-3,.,CASSHPSWLVGRLAGGSSTDTQYF,TGCGCCAGCAGTCACCCGTCTTGGCTTGTCGGTCGTCTAGCGGGAGGGTCTAGCACAGATACGCAGTATTTT